These T cell receptor beta chains were read from a single sample in a study of post-analysis software for immune sequencing data. Via MiXCR, TCRdb re-called the PCR reads, giving one row per CDR3 protein. The sample holds about 430,000 distinct CDR3 sequences, about 39% seen once. Sequencing was done on a sample of blood. These receptors originate from a girl aged 2 to 9 with multiple sclerosis. Both conserved end residues are part of each CDR3. Each record gives: CDR3 DNA, CDR3 protein, J gene, clone size, V gene, D gene. D genes are given only for firm matches. Clone size, where shown, is once, few, many, or a class for clones that have expanded.

CDR3 DNA: TGCAGTGCAATAAGTGGTCACCGCTCCTACAATGAGCAGTTCTTC
CDR3 protein: CSAISGHRSYNEQFF
J gene: TRBJ2-1
clone size: .
V gene: TRBV20-1
D gene: .

CDR3 DNA: TGTGCCAGCAGCCACCCTCCGACAGACTACGAGCAGTACTTC
CDR3 protein: CASSHPPTDYEQYF
J gene: TRBJ2-7
clone size: .
V gene: TRBV3-1
D gene: .

CDR3 DNA: TGTGCCAGCAGCTCCGGACCGGGACCTCGCTACGAGCAGTACTTC
CDR3 protein: CASSSGPGPRYEQYF
J gene: TRBJ2-7
clone size: .
V gene: TRBV9
D gene: .

CDR3 DNA: TGCAGTGCTAGAGACCCTGTCAGCTACGAGCAGTACTTC
CDR3 protein: CSARDPVSYEQYF
J gene: TRBJ2-7
clone size: .
V gene: TRBV20-1
D gene: .

CDR3 DNA: TGTGCCATCAGTGATCAAAGGGAGCTCTACGAGCAGTACTTC
CDR3 protein: CAISDQRELYEQYF
J gene: TRBJ2-7
clone size: .
V gene: TRBV10-3
D gene: .

CDR3 DNA: TGCGCCAGCGGGGTAGGTAGCGCCTACAATGAGCAGTTCTTC
CDR3 protein: CASGVGSAYNEQFF
J gene: TRBJ2-1
clone size: few
V gene: TRBV5-1
D gene: .

CDR3 DNA: TGTGCCAGCGATAAACTGCTAGCGGGGGGGCGCCATGAGCAGTTCTTC
CDR3 protein: CASDKLLAGGRHEQFF
J gene: TRBJ2-1
clone size: .
V gene: TRBV6-1
D gene: TRBD2

CDR3 DNA: TGTGCCAGCAGTAGTGAGCCGGGAGTCCCCCCCTACGAGCAGTACTTC
CDR3 protein: CASSSEPGVPPYEQYF
J gene: TRBJ2-7
clone size: .
V gene: TRBV7-2
D gene: .

CDR3 DNA: TGTGCCAGCAGCATCCCTGACCGCGGACAGGGCTATGGCTACACCTTC
CDR3 protein: CASSIPDRGQGYGYTF
J gene: TRBJ1-2
clone size: few
V gene: TRBV7-9
D gene: TRBD1

CDR3 DNA: TGCGCCAGCAGCTTGGGCCCCTCGGAAGATAACTATGGCTACACCTTC
CDR3 protein: CASSLGPSEDNYGYTF
J gene: TRBJ1-2
clone size: few
V gene: TRBV5-1
D gene: .

CDR3 DNA: TGTACCAGCAACATTGATTTTCGCGAGCAGTACTTC
CDR3 protein: CTSNIDFREQYF
J gene: TRBJ2-7
clone size: .
V gene: TRBV6-1
D gene: .

CDR3 DNA: TGTGCCAGCAGCTCGAAGGGGGCGCCCTACGAGCAGTACTTC
CDR3 protein: CASSSKGAPYEQYF
J gene: TRBJ2-7
clone size: few
V gene: TRBV7-9
D gene: TRBD1

CDR3 DNA: TGTGCCAGCAGCTTGACGCCCGGGGGCAGGGACTACGAGCAGTACTTC
CDR3 protein: CASSLTPGGRDYEQYF
J gene: TRBJ2-7
clone size: many
V gene: TRBV5-6
D gene: .

CDR3 DNA: TGTGCCAGCAGTCCCCGGAACAGGGGGATAGATACGCAGTATTTT
CDR3 protein: CASSPRNRGIDTQYF
J gene: TRBJ2-3
clone size: .
V gene: TRBV28
D gene: TRBD1

CDR3 DNA: TGTGCCAGCAGTGATGTTAAGGGGGAGAAAGGCACCATTCAGTACTTC
CDR3 protein: CASSDVKGEKGTIQYF
J gene: TRBJ2-4
clone size: many
V gene: TRBV6-1
D gene: .

CDR3 DNA: TGTGCCAGCATCACCAGCGGGGGCACAGATACGCAGTATTTT
CDR3 protein: CASITSGGTDTQYF
J gene: TRBJ2-3
clone size: .
V gene: TRBV6-1
D gene: TRBD2

CDR3 DNA: TGTGCCAGCAGCTTAGTGGGACTAGCGAATAACAATGAGCAGTTCTTC
CDR3 protein: CASSLVGLANNNEQFF
J gene: TRBJ2-1
clone size: .
V gene: TRBV7-2
D gene: TRBD2

CDR3 DNA: TGCAGTGCTAGAGTTGGCAGGGGCGACCTGAGTGGCTACACCTTC
CDR3 protein: CSARVGRGDLSGYTF
J gene: TRBJ1-2
clone size: few
V gene: TRBV20-1
D gene: .

CDR3 DNA: TGCAGCTCCTCAACGGCGGGGGAGCAAACTAATGAGCAGTTCTTC
CDR3 protein: CSSSTAGEQTNEQFF
J gene: TRBJ2-1
clone size: few
V gene: TRBV29-1
D gene: TRBD2

CDR3 DNA: TGTGCCAGCAGCCAACCTCCGGGGACTAGCGGGACGAGCTCCTACGAGCAGTACTTC
CDR3 protein: CASSQPPGTSGTSSYEQYF
J gene: TRBJ2-7
clone size: .
V gene: TRBV4-2
D gene: TRBD2

CDR3 DNA: TGTGCCAGCAGGACCTCCAAGACAAGGGCTTTCTTT
CDR3 protein: CASRTSKTRAFF
J gene: TRBJ1-1
clone size: .
V gene: TRBV6-5
D gene: .

CDR3 DNA: TGTGCCAGCAGGGCTAGCGGGAGGGCCCAAGATACGCAGTATTTT
CDR3 protein: CASRASGRAQDTQYF
J gene: TRBJ2-3
clone size: .
V gene: TRBV6-4
D gene: TRBD2

CDR3 DNA: TGTGCCAGCACCCAGGAGGGGGTCGGTCATACGCAGTATTTT
CDR3 protein: CASTQEGVGHTQYF
J gene: TRBJ2-3
clone size: few
V gene: TRBV6-6
D gene: .

CDR3 DNA: TGCGCCAGCAGCCCAGAGGCGTCTAGCGGCTACAATGAGCAGTTCTTC
CDR3 protein: CASSPEASSGYNEQFF
J gene: TRBJ2-1
clone size: .
V gene: TRBV5-1
D gene: TRBD2

CDR3 DNA: TGCGCCAGCAGCCAAAGTCTAGCCTCCCCCCACGAGCAGTACTTC
CDR3 protein: CASSQSLASPHEQYF
J gene: TRBJ2-7
clone size: .
V gene: TRBV4-1
D gene: .

CDR3 DNA: TGTGCCAGCAGTGTGGCAGCATCTTTTGGCGAGCAGTACTTC
CDR3 protein: CASSVAASFGEQYF
J gene: TRBJ2-7
clone size: .
V gene: TRBV25-1
D gene: .

CDR3 DNA: TGTGCCAGCATACTAGCGGGAGCAATGTCCTACGAGCAGTACTTC
CDR3 protein: CASILAGAMSYEQYF
J gene: TRBJ2-7
clone size: once
V gene: TRBV6-2/TRBV6-3
D gene: TRBD2

CDR3 DNA: TGCGCCAGCAGCCTGGAGGGGTTATATACGCAGTATTTT
CDR3 protein: CASSLEGLYTQYF
J gene: TRBJ2-3
clone size: few
V gene: TRBV5-1
D gene: .

CDR3 DNA: TGTGCCAGCAGTTTAATTCCAGCGGGGGTGAGGGAGACCCAGTACTTC
CDR3 protein: CASSLIPAGVRETQYF
J gene: TRBJ2-5
clone size: few
V gene: TRBV12-3/TRBV12-4
D gene: TRBD2

CDR3 DNA: TGTGCCAGCAGTTTATTCGGGACAGGGATCCACGAGCAGTACTTC
CDR3 protein: CASSLFGTGIHEQYF
J gene: TRBJ2-7
clone size: few
V gene: TRBV28
D gene: TRBD1

CDR3 DNA: TGTGCCAGCAGTTTAGGACCCGGTAGCACAGATACGCAGTATTTT
CDR3 protein: CASSLGPGSTDTQYF
J gene: TRBJ2-3
clone size: few
V gene: TRBV28
D gene: .

CDR3 DNA: TGCGCCAGCAGCCTGCCCCTAGCGGGGCCCGGAGATACGCAGTATTTT
CDR3 protein: CASSLPLAGPGDTQYF
J gene: TRBJ2-3
clone size: few
V gene: TRBV4-1
D gene: TRBD2

CDR3 DNA: TGCAGCGTTGAGACTAGAACCCTAATTCCGTCAAATGAGCAGTTCTTC
CDR3 protein: CSVETRTLIPSNEQFF
J gene: TRBJ2-1
clone size: .
V gene: TRBV29-1
D gene: .

CDR3 DNA: TGTGCCACCTCCGGTGATTGGGCAACTAATGAAAAACTGTTTTTT
CDR3 protein: CATSGDWATNEKLFF
J gene: TRBJ1-4
clone size: .
V gene: TRBV6-5
D gene: .

CDR3 DNA: TGTGCCAGCAGTTCCGGGACTAGCGGGAACTACGAGCAGTACTTC
CDR3 protein: CASSSGTSGNYEQYF
J gene: TRBJ2-7
clone size: few
V gene: TRBV27
D gene: TRBD2

CDR3 DNA: TGTGCCAGCAGCCCCCTAGCGGGGGGGAGCACAGATACGCAGTATTTT
CDR3 protein: CASSPLAGGSTDTQYF
J gene: TRBJ2-3
clone size: .
V gene: TRBV7-9
D gene: TRBD2

CDR3 DNA: TGCGCCAGCAGCTTGCGGGGAGAAACCCATGAAGCTTTCTTT
CDR3 protein: CASSLRGETHEAFF
J gene: TRBJ1-1
clone size: .
V gene: TRBV5-1
D gene: .

CDR3 DNA: TGTGCCAGCAGCGCCCATCCGGGACTAGCGGGAGTAATGGTGGGGACAGATACGCAGTATTTT
CDR3 protein: CASSAHPGLAGVMVGTDTQYF
J gene: TRBJ2-3
clone size: .
V gene: TRBV9
D gene: TRBD2

CDR3 DNA: TGTGCCAGCAGCTTAGGATTTAACGAGCAGTACTTC
CDR3 protein: CASSLGFNEQYF
J gene: TRBJ2-7
clone size: few
V gene: TRBV7-9
D gene: .

CDR3 DNA: TGTGCCAGCAGCCAGCCCGGGACAACCTACTATGGCTACACCTTC
CDR3 protein: CASSQPGTTYYGYTF
J gene: TRBJ1-2
clone size: .
V gene: TRBV4-2
D gene: .

CDR3 DNA: TGTGCCAGCAGCTTATCGGGGCCGCTCAATCAGCCCCAGCATTTT
CDR3 protein: CASSLSGPLNQPQHF
J gene: TRBJ1-5
clone size: few
V gene: TRBV7-2
D gene: .

CDR3 DNA: TGCAGTGCTAGTCGGCACCACGAGAGCTCCGGGACCCAGTACTTC
CDR3 protein: CSASRHHESSGTQYF
J gene: TRBJ2-5
clone size: few
V gene: TRBV20-1
D gene: .

CDR3 DNA: TGTGCCAGCAGACAAGAGCACGGTGGACACTATGGCTACACCTTC
CDR3 protein: CASRQEHGGHYGYTF
J gene: TRBJ1-2
clone size: many
V gene: TRBV2
D gene: .

CDR3 DNA: TGTGCCGGCAGCCCCCCGGCGGTCCAAAGCTCCTACGAGCAGTACTTC
CDR3 protein: CAGSPPAVQSSYEQYF
J gene: TRBJ2-7
clone size: .
V gene: TRBV7-2
D gene: .

CDR3 DNA: TGTGCCAGCAGTTCGCGCCGGGTAAGGGGCGAGCAGTACTTC
CDR3 protein: CASSSRRVRGEQYF
J gene: TRBJ2-7
clone size: few
V gene: TRBV6-5
D gene: .

CDR3 DNA: TGTGCCAGCAGCTTAGCTCCCCCGGGACAGGGGTACAATGAGCAGTTCTTC
CDR3 protein: CASSLAPPGQGYNEQFF
J gene: TRBJ2-1
clone size: .
V gene: TRBV7-6
D gene: TRBD1